The 30 T cell receptor beta chains given below trace back to one sample, sequenced in a study of beta chain features in type 1 diabetes. Findings of the study overall: Shortening that was moderate but significant affected the TCRB CDR3s of Type 1 diabetes patients in all four CD4+ subsets.

Every isolated RNA sample was fully reverse transcribed, so sequencing captured expressed TCRB transcripts. Clones were read by immunoSEQ multiplex PCR, and TCRdb kept only the in-frame ones, dropping some. The sample holds under 300,000 clones, 11% to 15% seen once. The antigens of these receptors remain unknown. Sequencing input: naive CD4+ T cells from blood. The receptors were sampled from a man in his thirties or forties with type 1 diabetes.

The V gene is TRBV10-3, the J gene TRBJ1-1; no clear D. The CDR3 has 14 amino acids. V lost 6 bases and J lost 1, with 12 bases in between. From germline, CDR1 is ENHRY and CDR2 SYGVKD. The CDR3 DNA is TGTGCCATCAGGGTGGGCGGGGAGAACACTGAAGCTTTCTTT. It is translated as CAIRVGGENTEAFF.

This clone was counted only a few times. CDR3 sequence (DNA): TGTGCCAGCAGCTCGGACTGGGGAGCCTACGAGCAGTACTTC. Residues: CASSSDWGAYEQYF. The rearrangement links TRBV7-9 to TRBJ2-7; D might be TRBD2 (5 bases). V lost 4 bases to trimming and J lost 2 bases, with 12 bases between them. The germline V gene encodes CDR1 SEHNR and CDR2 FQNEAQ (reference sequence). The CDR3 spans 14 residues.

This clone was counted a few times. The chain is built from TRBV29-1 and TRBJ1-2, with 7 nucleotides matching TRBD1. V lost 5 bases, J lost 3 bases, and 6 bases stayed unmatched. This CDR3 has 13 residues. Per germline, CDR1 SQVTM and CDR2 ANQGSEA. This CDR3 is CSVQTGPDYGYTF. CDR3 sequence (DNA): TGCAGCGTTCAGACAGGGCCTGACTATGGCTACACCTTC.

V gene TRBV5-4 combines with J gene TRBJ1-4; tentative D call: TRBD1 (6 bases). Germline assignment: CDR1 SGHNT and CDR2 YYREEE (reference sequence). V dropped 5 bases and J dropped 8 bases, with 13 bases sitting between them. This CDR3 region has 13 residues. CDR3 sequence reads: CASSRAGVEKLFF. CDR3 in DNA: TGTGCCAGCAGTCGGGCAGGGGTCGAAAAACTGTTTTTT.

This sequence joins TRBV5-4 and TRBJ2-1; perhaps TRBD1 as D (5 bases). Germline CDR1 is SGHNT and CDR2 is YYREEE (reference sequence). V lost 0 bases, J lost 0 bases, and 13 bases lay in between. The CDR3 is made up of 17 amino acids. In DNA, the CDR3 is TGTGCCAGCAGCTTGGGGGGCTCGGTTGTCTCCTACAATGAGCAGTTCTTC. Its protein is CASSLGGSVVSYNEQFF. Full variable domain (rest looked up from reference TRBV5-4 and TRBJ2-1): ETGVTQSPTHLIKTRGQQVTLRCSSQSGHNTVSWYQQALGQGPQFIFQYYREEENGRGNFPPRFSGLQFPNYSSELNVNALELDDSALYLCASSLGGSVVSYNEQFFGPGTRLTVL.

This clone was detected a few times. This chain joins TRBV18 and TRBJ2-5; TRBD1 matches at 7 bases. The CDR3 is 15 amino acids. The germline V gene encodes CDR1 KGHSH and CDR2 LQKENI. V gave up 2 bases and J gave up 2 bases; unmatched junction bases: 5. The CDR3 region has the DNA TGTGCCAGCTCACCAATACGGGGACAGCAAGAGACCCAGTACTTC. Its translation: CASSPIRGQQETQYF.

The rearrangement links TRBV28 to TRBJ2-5; 9 positions agree with TRBD1. CDR1 and CDR2 from the germline V gene are MDHEN and SYDVKM. There are 15 residues in the CDR3. The ends lost 4 bases at V and 0 bases at J; junction bases unmatched: 3. CDR3 protein: CASSSGQGNQETQYF. The CDR3 DNA reads as TGTGCCAGCAGTTCCGGACAGGGGAACCAAGAGACCCAGTACTTC.

This clone has just a few counts. The chain couples TRBV19 to TRBJ1-1; D is ambiguous. The CDR3 spans 12 residues. V lost 3 bases, J lost 5 bases, and 7 bases lay in between. Germline values: CDR1 LNHDA, CDR2 SQIVND (reference sequence). Here the CDR3 reads CASSIRRTEAFF. The CDR3 DNA reads TGTGCCAGTAGTATCCGGAGAACTGAAGCTTTCTTT.

This clone came up a few times. The chain links TRBV19 to TRBJ2-2; 7 nucleotides match TRBD1. CDR3 length: 15 residues. The V and J ends lost 6 bases and 7 bases, in that order; junction bases with no gene match: 11. From germline, CDR1 is LNHDA and CDR2 SQIVND (reference sequence). The CDR3 DNA is TGTGCCAGTAGCCAGGGACAGTCTACCTTCGGGGAGCTGTTTTTT. Protein: CASSQGQSTFGELFF.

The chain links TRBV5-6 to TRBJ2-2; the D gene is possibly TRBD1 (6 bases). This CDR3 region has 16 residues. V lost 4 bases, J lost 5 bases, and 18 bases lay in between. The germline CDR1 and CDR2 sequences are SGHDT and YYEEEE. CDR3 DNA: TGTGCCAGCAGCCGAACAGGGACCACGAGGACCGGGGAGCTGTTTTTT. Translation: CASSRTGTTRTGELFF.

The chain carries TRBV7-6 and TRBJ2-7; 7 bases are shared with TRBD1. Germline V gene lookup returns CDR1 SGHVS and CDR2 FNYEAQ. Trimming removed 5 bases from V and 2 bases from J; junction bases left unmatched: 3. CDR3 length: 13 residues. CDR3 nucleotides: TGTGCCAGCAGCCAGGGACAGACCTACGAGCAGTACTTC. Protein product: CASSQGQTYEQYF.

This clone has a handful of counts. The CDR3 protein is CASSSRDNEQYF. CDR3 in DNA: TGTGCCAGCAGTTCCCGGGACAACGAGCAGTACTTC. This sequence joins TRBV6-5 and TRBJ2-7, with D possibly matching TRBD1 (6 bases). V lost 4 bases and J lost 5, with 9 bases in between. The CDR3 is 12 residues long. Germline assignment: CDR1 MNHEY and CDR2 SVGAGI.

The chain couples TRBV5-1 to TRBJ2-3; TRBD2 agrees at 7 bases. This CDR3 spans 15 amino acids. Germline V gene data show CDR1 as SGHRS and CDR2 as YFSETQ. The V segment lost 2 bases and the J segment 3 bases; nucleotides outside the gene matches: 6. This CDR3 reads CASSFGRGPTDTQYF. The CDR3 DNA is TGCGCCAGCAGCTTTGGGAGGGGCCCGACAGATACGCAGTATTTT.

This clone was found a few times. V gene TRBV2 combines with J gene TRBJ1-5, with D perhaps matching TRBD1 (5 bases). The CDR3 runs to 13 residues. From germline, CDR1 is SNHLY and CDR2 FYNNEI. The ends were cut back, 4 bases at V and 5 bases at J, with 9 bases in the middle. DNA for the CDR3: TGTGCCAGCAGTGGAGGGGAGGATCAGCCCCAGCATTTT. Translated: CASSGGEDQPQHF.

The chain combines TRBV6-5 with TRBJ1-2; 11 positions agree with TRBD1. Losses at the gene ends were 2 bases for V and 3 bases for J; bases not matched to a gene: 2. From germline, CDR1 is MNHEY and CDR2 SVGAGI. CDR3 length: 15 amino acids. The CDR3 coding sequence is TGTGCCAGCAGTTACGGACAGGGGGCGGACTATGGCTACACCTTC. It is translated as CASSYGQGADYGYTF.

The chain uses TRBV2 and TRBJ2-7; TRBD1 is a possible D gene (6 bases). The ends were cut back, 6 bases at V and 4 bases at J, with 13 bases in the middle. The CDR3 spans 13 residues. Looked up from germline, CDR1 is SNHLY and CDR2 is FYNNEI. The CDR3 loop reads CASSSQGDYEQYF. CDR3 nucleotides: TGTGCCAGCAGCTCACAGGGAGATTACGAGCAGTACTTC. Full variable domain (rest looked up from reference TRBV2 and TRBJ2-7): EPEVTQTPSHQVTQMGQEVILRCVPISNHLYFYWYRQILGQKVEFLVSFYNNEISEKSEIFDDQFSVERPDGSNFTLKIRSTKLEDSAMYFCASSSQGDYEQYFGPGTRLTVT.

This clone came up a few times. The chain joins TRBV19 to TRBJ1-5; a possible D gene is TRBD1 (5 bases). CDR3 length: 14 residues. The V and J ends lost 9 bases and 2 bases respectively, with 14 bases between them. CDR1 and CDR2 (germline): LNHDA, SQIVND (reference sequence). The CDR3 region is CASRVGLGNQPQHF. In DNA, the CDR3 is TGTGCCAGCCGCGTGGGGCTGGGCAATCAGCCCCAGCATTTT.

The chain carries TRBV14 and TRBJ1-4; D is undetermined. CDR3 length: 13 amino acids. Between the trimmed V and J ends, which lost 4 bases and 5 bases, there was a span of 8 bases. The V gene's germline CDR1 is SGHDN and CDR2 FVKESK. The CDR3 DNA follows: TGTGCCAGCAGCCTTCTAGTAAATGAAAAACTGTTTTTT. Its protein product is CASSLLVNEKLFF.

In this sample, this clone turned up a few times. The gene calls are TRBV19 and TRBJ2-1; no reliable D call. CDR3 length: 15 amino acids. CDR1 and CDR2 (germline): LNHDA, SQIVND (reference sequence). Trimming took off 0 bases at V and 7 bases at J, with 13 bases between the two ends. DNA for the CDR3: TGTGCCAGTAGTATAGAGGTGGCCGTGTGGAATGAGCAGTTCTTC. This translates into CASSIEVAVWNEQFF.

This clone occurred a few times. CDR3 sequence reads: CASSLVAGPYGYTF. As DNA, the CDR3 is TGTGCCAGCAGCTTAGTCGCGGGTCCCTATGGCTACACCTTC. The J gene is TRBJ1-2, the V gene TRBV13, with unresolved D. The CDR3 extends over 14 amino acids. CDR1 and CDR2 from the germline V gene are PRHDT and FYEKMQ (reference sequence). V shed 1 base and J shed 4 bases, with 10 bases lying between them. Based on the CDR3 plus reference TRBV13 and TRBJ1-2, the full variable domain is AAGVIQSPRHLIKEKRETATLKCYPIPRHDTVYWYQQGPGQDPQFLISFYEKMQSDKGSIPDRFSAQQFSDYHSELNMSSLELGDSALYFCASSLVAGPYGYTFGSGTRLTVV.

The gene calls are TRBV27 and TRBJ1-2, with 7 positions matching TRBD1. Looked up from germline, CDR1 is MNHEY and CDR2 is SMNVEV (reference sequence). This CDR3 has 14 residues. Trimming took 4 bases from V and 2 from J; bases not matched to a gene: 4. CDR3 sequence reads: CASSSTGDNYGYTF. In nucleotides, the CDR3 is TGTGCCAGCAGTTCTACAGGGGACAACTATGGCTACACCTTC.

This clone was seen more than once but under ten times. The genes are TRBV6-5 and TRBJ2-7, with 7 bases aligning to TRBD1. The CDR3 extends over 14 amino acids. The V segment lost 1 base and the J segment 6 bases; nucleotides outside the gene matches: 6. Germline CDR1 and CDR2: MNHEY and SVGAGI. CDR3 DNA: TGTGCCAGCAGTTACTGGGGGACAGACGCCGAGCAGTACTTC. As protein: CASSYWGTDAEQYF.

This chain uses TRBV27 with TRBJ2-7; D remains ambiguous. The CDR3 length is 13 residues. Trimming took 5 bases from V and 7 from J, leaving 15 bases between them. Germline V gene sequence: CDR1 MNHEY, CDR2 SMNVEV (reference sequence). The CDR3 region has the DNA TGTGCCAGCAGTAACCTGGTACTGTGGGAGCAGTACTTC. This sequence encodes CASSNLVLWEQYF.

The chain recombines TRBV5-6 with TRBJ1-2; 9 nucleotides line up with TRBD1. Germline V lookup: CDR1 SGHDT, CDR2 YYEEEE. The trim removed 5 bases at V and 6 bases at J, leaving 5 bases unmatched. The CDR3 has 13 amino acids. This CDR3 reads CASRGTGSHGYTF. The CDR3 coding sequence is TGTGCCAGCAGAGGGACAGGGAGCCATGGCTACACCTTC.

The chain joins TRBV19 to TRBJ2-3; 8 bases align to TRBD2. Germline V gene lookup returns CDR1 LNHDA and CDR2 SQIVND (reference sequence). V trimming: 3 bases; J trimming: 5 bases; junction bases outside the gene matches: 4. The CDR3 has 14 amino acids. DNA of the CDR3: TGTGCCAGTAGTATCCGTCTAGCGGGAGATACGCAGTATTTT. It is translated as CASSIRLAGDTQYF.

V usage is TRBV5-1 and J usage is TRBJ2-2; D gene ambiguous. The CDR3 totals 14 residues. Trimming took 0 bases from V and 8 from J, leaving 11 bases between them. The V gene's germline CDR1 is SGHRS and CDR2 YFSETQ. The CDR3: CASSLDTQPGELFF. The CDR3 DNA sequence: TGCGCCAGCAGCTTGGACACCCAACCAGGGGAGCTGTTTTTT.

The V and J genes are TRBV11-2 and TRBJ2-1; tentative D call: TRBD2 (6 bases). Germline CDR1 SGHAT, CDR2 FQNNGV. Trimming removed 6 bases at V and 8 bases at J, with 20 bases between. The CDR3 covers 15 residues. CDR3 sequence reads: CASRGVGRGSDEQFF. CDR3 DNA sequence: TGTGCCAGCAGGGGGGTGGGGCGGGGTTCCGATGAGCAGTTCTTC.

This clone was observed a handful of times. This chain links TRBV7-9 with TRBJ1-4, with 8 positions matching TRBD1. V lost 8 bases, J lost 8 bases, and 10 bases stayed unmatched. This CDR3 is 14 amino acids long. Germline V gene sequence: CDR1 SEHNR, CDR2 FQNEAQ (reference sequence). CDR3 sequence: CASRTQGAGEKLFF. CDR3 DNA: TGTGCCAGCCGGACCCAGGGGGCCGGAGAAAAACTGTTTTTT.

The CDR3: CASSLAEDRGSGEQFF. The CDR3 DNA sequence: TGCGCCAGCAGCTTGGCCGAAGACAGGGGTAGTGGTGAGCAGTTCTTC. This sequence joins TRBV5-1 and TRBJ2-1, with TRBD1 matching 8 bases. CDR1 and CDR2 (germline): SGHRS, YFSETQ. The CDR3 has 16 amino acids. V trimming: 0 bases; J trimming: 9 bases; junction bases outside the gene matches: 11. The whole variable domain, remainder taken from reference TRBV5-1 and TRBJ2-1, is KAGVTQTPRYLIKTRGQQVTLSCSPISGHRSVSWYQQTPGQGLQFLFEYFSETQRNKGNFPGRFSGRQFSNSRSEMNVSTLELGDSALYLCASSLAEDRGSGEQFFGPGTRLTVL.

This clone occurred a few times. The chain uses TRBV2 and TRBJ2-5, with a tentative D call TRBD2 (7 bases). Germline CDR1 and CDR2: SNHLY and FYNNEI. Trimming removed 5 bases from V and 5 bases from J, with 9 bases in between. There are 12 residues in the CDR3. The CDR3 DNA is TGTGCCAGCAGTCGGGGGGCCGAGACCCAGTACTTC. Translating it yields CASSRGAETQYF.